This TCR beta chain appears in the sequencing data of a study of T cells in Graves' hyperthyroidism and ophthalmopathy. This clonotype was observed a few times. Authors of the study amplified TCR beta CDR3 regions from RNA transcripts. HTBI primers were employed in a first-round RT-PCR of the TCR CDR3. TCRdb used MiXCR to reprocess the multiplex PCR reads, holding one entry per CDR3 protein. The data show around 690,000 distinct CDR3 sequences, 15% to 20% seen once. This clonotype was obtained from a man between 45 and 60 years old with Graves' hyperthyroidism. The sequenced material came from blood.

CDR3 bases: TGTGCCAGTAGTGTGGGGAGTCCTCCTACCTACAATGAGCAGTTCTTC. The encoded protein is CASSVGSPPTYNEQFF. The V call is TRBV19, the J call TRBJ2-1, with a tentative D call TRBD2 (5 bases). This CDR3 spans 16 amino acids. Germline V CDR1 and CDR2: LNHDA, SQIVND (reference sequence). The V end was cut by 5 bases, the J end by 2 bases, with 16 bases between.